A single sample gave rise to the 15 T cell receptor beta chains below, sequenced in a study of T cells in Graves' hyperthyroidism and ophthalmopathy. It was RNA transcripts that yielded the amplified TCR beta CDR3 regions. HTBI primers were the set used in a first-round RT-PCR of the TCR CDR3. TCRdb passed the multiplex PCR reads through MiXCR, listing each CDR3 protein once. This sample has under 500,000 distinct CDR3 sequences, with more than 12% found just once. Input material: blood. Receptors were obtained from a man in his fifties or sixties with Graves' ophthalmopathy.

This clonotype has only a few counts. The chain links TRBV12-3 or TRBV12-4 to TRBJ2-1, with a tentative D call TRBD2 (6 bases). This CDR3 is 16 amino acids long. The V and J ends lost 2 bases and 3 bases respectively, with 14 bases between them. CDR3 nucleotides: TGTGCCAGCAGTTTAATGGCGGGGAGGAGCTACAATGAGCAGTTCTTC. It encodes CASSLMAGRSYNEQFF.

Concerning this clonotype itself: A read error may be the cause here, since a much bigger clone is one base away. The genes are TRBV3-1 and TRBJ2-7; D may be TRBD2 (6 bases). The closer fit of TRBJ2-1 to the DNA end suggests the J call may be wrong. Germline CDR1 is LGHDT and CDR2 is YNNKEL (reference sequence). The CDR3 is 14 amino acids. Written as DNA, the CDR3 is TGTGCCAGCAGCCAATGGGCGGGACTCTACGAGCAGTTCTTC. This sequence encodes CASSQWAGLYEQFF.

The table lists this clonotype with many counts. This chain connects TRBV7-9 to TRBJ2-1; D might be TRBD2 (6 bases). Germline V lookup: CDR1 SEHNR, CDR2 FQNEAQ (reference sequence). This CDR3 is 14 amino acids long. Trimming took 1 base from V and 8 from J, leaving 12 bases between them. Here the CDR3 DNA reads TGTGCCAGCAGCTTAGTGGGGCGGGACCATGAGCAGTTCTTC. Protein product: CASSLVGRDHEQFF.

The table lists this clonotype with many counts. V is TRBV6-5 and J is TRBJ1-1; D is ambiguous. The CDR3 has 16 amino acids. Trimming stripped 2 bases from V and 5 bases from J, with 18 bases between. In germline, CDR1 is MNHEY, CDR2 SVGAGI. The CDR3: CASSYGVSVRETEAFF. The CDR3 region has the DNA TGTGCCAGCAGTTACGGGGTTTCGGTCCGGGAGACTGAAGCTTTCTTT.

The table lists this clonotype with a few counts. One end of the junction does not line up with germline, which may come from a read error. This chain uses TRBV7-2 with TRBJ2-1; D perhaps matches TRBD1 (8 bases). The CDR3 spans 17 residues. The V gene's germline CDR1 is SGHTA and CDR2 FQGNSA. The CDR3 bases are TGTGTCAGCAGCTCGGACAGGGATACGAGGGAGGGGAATGAGCAGTTCTTC. Protein sequence: CVSSSDRDTREGNEQFF.

The table lists this clonotype with a few counts. This CDR3 is CASSLAGTQTDTQYF. The CDR3 nucleotides are TGCGCCAGCAGCTTGGCCGGGACCCAAACAGATACGCAGTATTTT. The rearrangement links TRBV5-1 to TRBJ2-3; D tentatively reads TRBD1 or TRBD2 (5 bases each). This CDR3 contains 15 residues. CDR1 SGHRS and CDR2 YFSETQ come from the germline V gene. The germline V and J ends were trimmed by 0 bases and 3 bases, with 11 bases remaining between them. Drawing the rest from reference TRBV5-1 and TRBJ2-3, the complete variable domain is KAGVTQTPRYLIKTRGQQVTLSCSPISGHRSVSWYQQTPGQGLQFLFEYFSETQRNKGNFPGRFSGRQFSNSRSEMNVSTLELGDSALYLCASSLAGTQTDTQYFGPGTRLTVL.

This clonotype was seen many times. The chain is built from TRBV18 and TRBJ2-7; 8 bases are shared with TRBD2. Germline V gene sequence: CDR1 KGHSH, CDR2 LQKENI. The junction had 10 bases not matched to a gene; V was cut back by 2 bases and J by 1 base. The CDR3 has 17 residues. The CDR3 coding sequence is TGTGCCAGCTCACCAAGACTAGGGGAGCGGGGGTCCTACGAGCAGTACTTC. Translating gives CASSPRLGERGSYEQYF.

This clonotype was seen at least ten times. The genes are TRBV5-8 and TRBJ1-6; D not certain. The CDR3 spans 16 residues. With 0 bases removed from V and 0 bases from J, the gap between germline ends came to 7 bases. In germline, CDR1 is SGHTS, CDR2 YDEGEE. This chain's CDR3 is CASSLVVSSYNSPLHF. The CDR3 coding sequence is TGTGCCAGCAGCTTGGTTGTGAGCTCCTATAATTCACCCCTCCACTTT.

In this sample, this clonotype turned up many times. The rearrangement links TRBV2 to TRBJ1-2; no clear D gene. CDR1 is SNHLY, CDR2 FYNNEI, per germline. V lost 4 bases and J 4 bases, leaving 10 bases between the germline ends. The CDR3 has 13 amino acids. The CDR3 DNA follows: TGTGCCAGCAGTGTATCAGAAACCTATGGCTACACCTTC. This translates into CASSVSETYGYTF. The whole variable domain, remainder taken from reference TRBV2 and TRBJ1-2, is EPEVTQTPSHQVTQMGQEVILRCVPISNHLYFYWYRQILGQKVEFLVSFYNNEISEKSEIFDDQFSVERPDGSNFTLKIRSTKLEDSAMYFCASSVSETYGYTFGSGTRLTVV.

This clonotype was detected many times. This chain links TRBV11-2 with TRBJ2-7; possibly TRBD1 or TRBD2 for D (5 bases each). Deletions cut 4 bases from V and 5 bases from J, with 30 bases between. The CDR3 is 19 amino acids. Germline values: CDR1 SGHAT, CDR2 FQNNGV. CDR3 bases: TGTGCCAGCAGCTCTCTAAACATATGGGGGTTGGGGGAGCCCCACGAGCAGTACTTC. It yields the protein CASSSLNIWGLGEPHEQYF.

This clonotype has more than one count but fewer than ten. J is TRBJ2-7 and V is TRBV27; D is perhaps TRBD2 (5 bases). Per the germline V gene, CDR1 is MNHEY and CDR2 is SMNVEV (reference sequence). The CDR3 is 14 residues long. V shed 4 bases and J shed 3 bases, with 13 bases lying between them. The CDR3 region has the DNA TGTGCCAGCAGTTATTCTAGCCCTTACTACGAGCAGTACTTC. This gives the protein CASSYSSPYYEQYF.

As regards this clonotype: A clone one base away is much larger, so this may be a read error. The chain links TRBV2 to TRBJ2-7; D possibly corresponds to TRBD1 (5 bases). Trimming removed 11 bases from V and 1 base from J, with 15 bases in between. The CDR3 runs to 13 residues. Germline CDR1 SNHLY, CDR2 FYNNEI. The CDR3 region is CAGTSDTSYEQYF. The CDR3 DNA reads as TGTGCCGGCACCTCGGACACGTCCTACGAGCAGTACTTC.

The chain carries TRBV6-1 and TRBJ1-3; TRBD1 matches at 9 bases. V trimming: 2 bases; J trimming: 3 bases; junction bases outside the gene matches: 2. CDR3 size: 15 residues. The germline V gene has CDR1 MNHNS and CDR2 SASEGT. CDR3 residues: CASSETGGGGNTIYF. The CDR3 DNA reads TGTGCCAGCAGTGAAACAGGGGGCGGTGGAAACACCATATATTTT.

This chain connects TRBV20-1 to TRBJ2-3; tentatively, D is TRBD2 (7 bases). Trimming removed 4 bases at V and 6 bases at J, with 23 bases between. Germline loops: CDR1 DFQATT, CDR2 SNEGSKA (reference sequence). The CDR3 length is 16 residues. The CDR3 nucleotides are TGCAGTGCTACCGGGGGCGGGAGTAAGGTAGAGGATACGCAGTATTTT. This encodes CSATGGGSKVEDTQYF.

This clonotype was seen a handful of times. DNA for the CDR3: TGCAGTGCGCCGCAGGGGGCGGCCGGGGAGCTGTTTTTT. Its protein is CSAPQGAAGELFF. This sequence joins TRBV20-1 and TRBJ2-2; 8 positions match TRBD1. There are 13 residues in the CDR3. Per germline, CDR1 DFQATT and CDR2 SNEGSKA (reference sequence). V was clipped by 6 bases and J by 6 bases; unmatched bases: 6.